Sequencing of this TCR beta chain was carried out in a study of cytomegalovirus exposure and HLA in healthy donors. The PCR made use of 60 Vbeta and 13 Jbeta primers. The protocol was immunoSEQ multiplex PCR, while the TCRdb copy is restricted to in-frame clones and leaves out a portion. The table lists under 200,000 clones, about four fifths of them singletons. From germline, CDR1 is MDHEN and CDR2 SYDVKM. There are 15 residues in the CDR3. V was cut by 3 bases and J by 4 bases, with 15 bases left in between. The chain joins TRBV28 to TRBJ1-2; a weak D match, TRBD1 (6 bases). The sequence was obtained from a woman aged 50 to 60 in good health and CMV-seronegative. Sequenced: PBMCs. This chain's CDR3 is CASSFSTGSGYGYTF. In DNA form, the CDR3 reads TGTGCCAGCAGTTTCTCAACAGGGTCTGGCTATGGCTACACCTTC.